This entry lists 21 T cell receptor beta chains sequenced from one sample in a study of shared clonotypes between healthy human individuals. It was CD45RO-negative cells, positively selected for CCR7, that made up naive CD8 cells, with terminally differentiated effector memory CD45RA+ cells excluded. This table comes from immunoSEQ multiplex PCR, and its TCRdb copy is limited to in-frame clones, with some not included. This table has 750,000 to 1,000,000 clones, about 91% appearing once. Sequencing was carried out using naive CD8+ T cells sorted from blood. The receptors were gathered from a man in his thirties or forties in good health.

This chain joins TRBV27 and TRBJ2-7; 7 bases line up with TRBD1. This CDR3 has 14 residues. Germline CDR1 and CDR2: MNHEY and SMNVEV (reference sequence). The J segment lost 7 bases and the V segment lost 7 bases, leaving 13 bases of the junction unmatched. The CDR3 DNA reads as TGTGCCAGCACCGCGCCGGGACAGACGCTAGAGCAGTACTTC. Translation gives CASTAPGQTLEQYF.

The J gene is TRBJ1-1, the V gene TRBV6-5; possible D gene TRBD1, 6 bases. V was shortened by 0 bases and J by 6 bases, with 8 bases between the two germline ends. The CDR3 spans 13 residues. Germline CDR1 and CDR2: MNHEY and SVGAGI. The CDR3 nucleotides are TGTGCCAGCAGTTACTCACAGGGCCCTGAAGCTTTCTTT. It encodes CASSYSQGPEAFF.

The V call is TRBV29-1, the J call TRBJ2-1; tentative D call: TRBD2 (7 bases). Germline lookup yields CDR1 SQVTM and CDR2 ANQGSEA. V lost 5 bases to trimming and J lost 1 base, with 9 bases between them. The CDR3 is 13 residues long. This CDR3 is CSVRGGSYNEQFF. Here the CDR3 DNA reads TGCAGCGTTAGGGGGGGTTCCTACAATGAGCAGTTCTTC.

The rearrangement links TRBV6-1 to TRBJ1-5; 8 bases are a match to TRBD1. The CDR3 loop spans 18 amino acids. Per the germline V gene, CDR1 is MNHNS and CDR2 is SASEGT. J lost 5 bases, V lost 3 bases, and 15 bases had no gene match. The CDR3: CASSDRGQAYRWDQPQHF. CDR3 nucleotides: TGTGCCAGCAGTGATCGGGGACAGGCTTATCGATGGGATCAGCCCCAGCATTTT.

V is TRBV9 and J is TRBJ2-2, with D unresolved. Germline-derived CDR1 and CDR2 are SGDLS and YYNGEE. The CDR3 extends over 13 amino acids. V lost 4 bases and J lost 1, with 5 bases in between. The CDR3 region is CASSLLNTGELFF. CDR3 coding DNA: TGTGCCAGCAGCCTCTTGAACACCGGGGAGCTGTTTTTT.

The gene calls are TRBV5-1 and TRBJ2-2; TRBD1 matches 11 bases. Germline loops: CDR1 SGHRS, CDR2 YFSETQ. Trimming at V came to 1 base and at J to 5 bases, leaving 13 bases not matched to a gene. This CDR3 contains 19 residues. CDR3 protein: CASSLPSGLDRGLTGELFF. CDR3 nucleotides: TGCGCCAGCAGCTTGCCTTCAGGGTTGGACAGGGGGCTTACCGGGGAGCTGTTTTTT.

The chain recombines TRBV11-2 with TRBJ2-7, with D possibly being TRBD1 (6 bases). CDR1 and CDR2 from the germline V gene are SGHAT and FQNNGV. Trimming cost V 1 base and J 2 bases, with 9 bases left between them. The CDR3 totals 14 residues. CDR3: CASSLAGATYEQYF. The DNA for the CDR3 is TGTGCCAGCAGCTTAGCAGGGGCTACCTACGAGCAGTACTTC.

The rearrangement uses TRBV5-4 and TRBJ1-5; D not resolved. The CDR3 is 14 residues long. Trimming cost V 3 bases and J 5 bases, with 12 bases left between them. Germline V gene sequence: CDR1 SGHNT, CDR2 YYREEE (reference sequence). The CDR3 region has the DNA TGTGCCAGCAGCTCAGACAAATCCCATCAGCCCCAGCATTTT. Its protein is CASSSDKSHQPQHF.

The CDR3 DNA sequence: TGTGCCAGCAGTTACGGGGTGCCGGGAGGGCCCAATGAGCAGTTCTTC. This codes for CASSYGVPGGPNEQFF. The chain employs TRBV6-5 and TRBJ2-1; TRBD2 aligns across 8 bases. CDR3 size: 16 residues. Germline V gene data show CDR1 as MNHEY and CDR2 as SVGAGI. J lost 6 bases, V lost 2 bases, and 9 bases had no gene match.

The chain couples TRBV7-9 to TRBJ2-7, with a tentative D call TRBD2 (5 bases). Germline CDR1 SEHNR, CDR2 FQNEAQ (reference sequence). This CDR3 has 16 residues. V lost 2 bases, J lost 2 bases, and 16 bases lay in between. Written as DNA, the CDR3 is TGTGCCAGCAGCTTAAGATTCGGGGAAGGGACCTACGAGCAGTACTTC. Protein product: CASSLRFGEGTYEQYF.

J is TRBJ2-3 and V is TRBV4-2; D uncertain. The CDR3 is 13 amino acids. The germline V gene has CDR1 LGHNA and CDR2 YNFKEQ. V lost 3 bases and J 6 bases, leaving 10 bases between the germline ends. Here the CDR3 reads CASSHFAKDTQYF. CDR3 nucleotides: TGTGCCAGCAGCCACTTCGCCAAGGATACGCAGTATTTT.

The chain has TRBV5-6 and TRBJ2-7, with 9 bases that match TRBD2. CDR1 and CDR2 from the germline V gene are SGHDT and YYEEEE. CDR3 length equals 19 residues. V was pared by 7 bases and J by 3 bases, with 23 bases of the junction left unmatched. The CDR3 region is CASSPGAGAVAGAFYEQYF. The CDR3 DNA sequence: TGTGCCAGCTCCCCGGGGGCGGGGGCCGTAGCGGGAGCTTTCTACGAGCAGTACTTC.

Only one count was recorded for this clone. Other DNA sequences from this sample encode an identical CDR3 as well. The V gene is TRBV29-1, the J gene TRBJ2-3, with D possibly matching TRBD1 (6 bases). With 1 base removed from V and 9 bases from J, the gap between germline ends came to 29 bases. CDR3 length: 18 amino acids. The germline V gene has CDR1 SQVTM and CDR2 ANQGSEA. The CDR3 sequence is CSVEGTGLPSLISGTQYF. CDR3 coding DNA: TGCAGCGTTGAAGGTACAGGGTTGCCATCTTTGATTTCAGGAACGCAGTATTTT.

A note on this clone: The sample holds other DNA sequences that translate to the same CDR3. The J gene is TRBJ2-5, the V gene TRBV19; possible D gene TRBD2, 5 bases. The CDR3 sequence is 13 residues long. Trimming left V 3 bases short and J 5 bases short, with 10 bases between. The germline V gene encodes CDR1 LNHDA and CDR2 SQIVND (reference sequence). CDR3 nucleotide sequence: TGTGCCAGTAGTATCGCCGGCGGGGAGACCCAGTACTTC. The encoded protein is CASSIAGGETQYF.

The chain couples TRBV5-6 to TRBJ2-3; TRBD2 matches 11 bases. Germline V gene lookup returns CDR1 SGHDT and CDR2 YYEEEE. This CDR3 comprises 15 residues. Unmatched junction bases numbered 4, after V lost 4 bases and J lost 3 bases. CDR3 DNA sequence: TGTGCCAGCAGCCTACTAGCGGGAGAAACAGATACGCAGTATTTT. Its translation: CASSLLAGETDTQYF. The full variable domain, its missing parts supplied by reference TRBV5-6 and TRBJ2-3, is DAGVTQSPTHLIKTRGQQVTLRCSPKSGHDTVSWYQQALGQGPQFIFQYYEEEERQRGNFPDRFSGHQFPNYSSELNVNALLLGDSALYLCASSLLAGETDTQYFGPGTRLTVL.

The chain has TRBV10-1 and TRBJ2-7; D ambiguous. Trimming pared 0 bases from V and 3 bases from J, leaving 15 bases between. Germline lookup yields CDR1 WNHNN and CDR2 SYGVQD (reference sequence). This CDR3 has 16 residues. CDR3 nucleotides: TGCGCCAGCAGTGAGTCCATCTTGGGCTCTTACTACGAGCAGTACTTC. Translation gives CASSESILGSYYEQYF.

The count of this clone is one. The gene calls are TRBV27 and TRBJ2-6; 7 bases align to TRBD1. V dropped 6 bases and J dropped 4; count of bases not matched to a gene: 6. In germline, CDR1 is MNHEY, CDR2 SMNVEV (reference sequence). The CDR3 has 15 amino acids. The CDR3 loop is CASRQTGTGANVLTF. The CDR3 DNA is TGTGCCAGCAGACAGACAGGGACCGGGGCCAACGTCCTGACTTTC.

The chain combines TRBV7-9 with TRBJ2-7; perhaps TRBD1 as D (6 bases). From germline, CDR1 is SEHNR and CDR2 FQNEAQ (reference sequence). This CDR3 contains 13 residues. Trimming cost V 9 bases and J 2 bases, with 14 bases left between them. CDR3 DNA: TGTGCCAGTCAGGGGCGCCCCACCTACGAGCAGTACTTC. Its translation is CASQGRPTYEQYF. Filled out from reference TRBV7-9 and TRBJ2-7, the complete variable domain reads DTGVSQNPRHKITKRGQNVTFRCDPISEHNRLYWYRQTLGQGPEFLTYFQNEAQLEKSRLLSDRFSAERPKGSFSTLEIQRTEQGDSAMYLCASQGRPTYEQYFGPGTRLTVT.

The count of this clone is one. The chain employs TRBV28 and TRBJ2-3; D perhaps matches TRBD2 (6 bases). With 6 bases removed from V and 2 bases from J, the gap between germline ends came to 18 bases. Germline V CDR1 and CDR2: MDHEN, SYDVKM. The CDR3 totals 16 residues. The CDR3 spells CASRNKEGRFTDTQYF. The CDR3, as DNA: TGTGCCAGCAGAAACAAGGAGGGCCGCTTCACAGATACGCAGTATTTT.

This sequence joins TRBV2 and TRBJ2-7, with D possibly called TRBD1 or TRBD2 (5 bases each). The germline CDR1 and CDR2 sequences are SNHLY and FYNNEI. V was shortened by 1 base and J by 4 bases, with 11 bases between the two germline ends. This CDR3 has 14 amino acids. The CDR3 loop is CASSEGGTGYEQYF. DNA of the CDR3: TGTGCCAGCAGTGAAGGTGGGACGGGGTACGAGCAGTACTTC.

The chain is built from TRBV7-9 and TRBJ2-2; D tentatively fits TRBD1 or TRBD2 (5 bases each). This CDR3 comprises 17 residues. Germline-derived CDR1 and CDR2 are SEHNR and FQNEAQ (reference sequence). Trimming stripped 1 base from V and 1 base from J, with 13 bases between. The CDR3 protein is CASSLDGGSQNTGELFF. CDR3 nucleotides: TGTGCCAGCAGCTTAGATGGGGGATCCCAGAACACCGGGGAGCTGTTTTTT.